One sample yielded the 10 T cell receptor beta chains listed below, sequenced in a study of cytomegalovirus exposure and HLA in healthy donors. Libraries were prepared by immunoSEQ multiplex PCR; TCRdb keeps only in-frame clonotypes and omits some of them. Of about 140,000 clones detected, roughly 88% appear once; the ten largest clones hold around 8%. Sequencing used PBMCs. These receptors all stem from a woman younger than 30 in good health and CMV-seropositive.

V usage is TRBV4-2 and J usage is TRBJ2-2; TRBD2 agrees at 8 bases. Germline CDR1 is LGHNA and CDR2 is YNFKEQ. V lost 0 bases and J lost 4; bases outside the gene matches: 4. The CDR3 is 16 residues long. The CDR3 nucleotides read TGTGCCAGCAGCCAAGATTTCCGGGGGGGCACCGGGGAGCTGTTTTTT. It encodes CASSQDFRGGTGELFF.

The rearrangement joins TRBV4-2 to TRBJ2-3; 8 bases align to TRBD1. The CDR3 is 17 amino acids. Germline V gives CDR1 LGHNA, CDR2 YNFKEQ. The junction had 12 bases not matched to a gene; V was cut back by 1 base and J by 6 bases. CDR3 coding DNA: TGTGCCAGCAGCCAAGTCCTGGCCAGGGGGCGGTGGGATACGCAGTATTTT. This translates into CASSQVLARGRWDTQYF.

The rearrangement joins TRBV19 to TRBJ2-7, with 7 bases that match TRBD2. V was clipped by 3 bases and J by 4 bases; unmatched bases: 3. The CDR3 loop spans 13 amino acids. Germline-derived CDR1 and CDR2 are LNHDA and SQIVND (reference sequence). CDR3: CASSIGGGYEQYF. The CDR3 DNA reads TGTGCCAGTAGTATCGGGGGAGGGTACGAGCAGTACTTC.

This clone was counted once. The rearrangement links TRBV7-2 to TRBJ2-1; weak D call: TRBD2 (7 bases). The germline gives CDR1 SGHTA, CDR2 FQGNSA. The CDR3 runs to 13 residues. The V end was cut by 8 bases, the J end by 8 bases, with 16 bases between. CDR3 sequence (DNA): TGTGCCAGCCCAAGGGGGGGCACGCATGAGCAGTTCTTC. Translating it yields CASPRGGTHEQFF.

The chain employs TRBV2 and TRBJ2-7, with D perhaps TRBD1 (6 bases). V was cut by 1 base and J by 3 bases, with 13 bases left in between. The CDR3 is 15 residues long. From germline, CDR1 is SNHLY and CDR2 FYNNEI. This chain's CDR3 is CASSEGGGSNYEQYF. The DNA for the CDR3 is TGTGCCAGCAGTGAAGGAGGGGGTTCCAACTACGAGCAGTACTTC.

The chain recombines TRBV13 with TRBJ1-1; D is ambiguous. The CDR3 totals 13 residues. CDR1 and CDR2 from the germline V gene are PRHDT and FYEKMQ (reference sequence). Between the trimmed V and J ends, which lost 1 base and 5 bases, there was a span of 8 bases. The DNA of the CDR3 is TGTGCCAGCAGCTTAGACGCGGGAACTGAAGCTTTCTTT. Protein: CASSLDAGTEAFF.

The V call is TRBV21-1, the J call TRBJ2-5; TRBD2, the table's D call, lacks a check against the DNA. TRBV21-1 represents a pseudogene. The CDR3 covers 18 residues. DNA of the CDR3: TGTGCCAGCAGCAAAGACACTAGCGGGAGAGCAGGTGGAGAGACCCAGTACTTC. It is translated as CASSKDTSGRAGGETQYF.

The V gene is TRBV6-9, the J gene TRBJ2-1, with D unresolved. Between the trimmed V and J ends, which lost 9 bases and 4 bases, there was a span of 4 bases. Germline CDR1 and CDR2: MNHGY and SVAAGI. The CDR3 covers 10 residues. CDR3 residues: CASVYNEQFF. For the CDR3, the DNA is TGTGCCAGTGTATACAATGAGCAGTTCTTC.

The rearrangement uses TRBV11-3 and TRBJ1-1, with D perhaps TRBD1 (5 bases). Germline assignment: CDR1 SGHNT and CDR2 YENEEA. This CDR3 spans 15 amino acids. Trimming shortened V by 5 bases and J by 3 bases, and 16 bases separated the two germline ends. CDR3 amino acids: CASSPGTGEYTEAFF. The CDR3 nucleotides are TGTGCCAGCAGCCCAGGAACGGGGGAGTACACTGAAGCTTTCTTT.

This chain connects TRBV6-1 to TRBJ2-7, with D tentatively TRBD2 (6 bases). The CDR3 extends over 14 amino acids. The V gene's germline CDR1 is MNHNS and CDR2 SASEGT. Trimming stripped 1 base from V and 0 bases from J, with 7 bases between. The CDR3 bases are TGTGCCAGCAGTGAAGTAGCGGCCTCCTACGAGCAGTACTTC. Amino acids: CASSEVAASYEQYF.